The present T cell receptor beta chain was sequenced within a study of technical replicates of blood from a handful of donors. Some clones are missing from TCRdb's copy, which holds only in-frame ones; the method was immunoSEQ multiplex PCR. The table lists 85,000 to 90,000 clones, about 90% of them singletons. The TCR comes from a human donor in good health. The sample consisted of T cells isolated from PBMCs.

CDR3 in DNA: TGTGCCAGTAGTGTACCGGGACAGGGGTTATATGGCTACACCTTC. Translated: CASSVPGQGLYGYTF. The chain recombines TRBV19 with TRBJ1-2; 10 nucleotides line up with TRBD1. Losses at the gene ends were 5 bases for V and 5 bases for J; bases not matched to a gene: 8. In germline, CDR1 is LNHDA, CDR2 SQIVND (reference sequence). This CDR3 is built from 15 residues.